Shown below are 5 T cell receptor beta chains from a single sample sequenced in a study of blood T cell repertoires in COVID-19. Profiled with immunoSEQ multiplex PCR; TCRdb holds only in-frame clones, not every one. The sample yields around 30,000 clones, 70% to 85% seen once. Sequencing was performed on peripheral blood. The receptor set was obtained from a woman older than 75 with acute or convalescent COVID-19.

The V gene is TRBV29-1, the J gene TRBJ2-7; 7 bases fit TRBD1. Germline CDR1 SQVTM, CDR2 ANQGSEA. The CDR3 sequence is 13 residues long. The V and J ends lost 2 bases and 1 base, in that order; junction bases with no gene match: 2. The CDR3 region has the DNA TGCAGCGTTGAATGGGGACAGTCCTACGAGCAGTACTTC. As protein: CSVEWGQSYEQYF.

This clone was seen once. J is TRBJ2-1 and V is TRBV21-1; the listed D gene, TRBD2, was not tested against the DNA. TRBV21-1 corresponds to a pseudogene. This CDR3 comprises 19 residues. CDR3 residues: CASSKDWVKLAGGPNEQFF. The CDR3 DNA follows: TGTGCCAGCAGCAAAGATTGGGTGAAACTAGCGGGGGGGCCAAATGAGCAGTTCTTC.

The chain has TRBV19 and TRBJ1-4; 7 bases map to TRBD1. V gave up 5 bases and J gave up 5 bases; unmatched junction bases: 8. This CDR3 has 15 residues. The V gene's germline CDR1 is LNHDA and CDR2 SQIVND (reference sequence). The CDR3 bases are TGTGCCAGTAGTCTCTCCGGGACAGAGAATGAAAAACTGTTTTTT. Protein: CASSLSGTENEKLFF.

V is TRBV2 and J is TRBJ2-3; D possibly corresponds to TRBD2 (7 bases). The CDR3 spans 14 residues. Germline CDR1 reads SNHLY; CDR2 reads FYNNEI. The V end was cut by 4 bases, the J end by 1 base, with 9 bases between. The CDR3, as DNA: TGTGCCAGCAGTGTAGGGGGGGGCACAGATACGCAGTATTTT. Translation: CASSVGGGTDTQYF.

V usage is TRBV6-1 and J usage is TRBJ1-1; TRBD1 matches at 9 bases. The CDR3 totals 14 residues. Germline V lookup: CDR1 MNHNS, CDR2 SASEGT. The J segment lost 5 bases and the V segment lost 2 bases, leaving 3 bases of the junction unmatched. In nucleotides, the CDR3 is TGTGCCAGCAGTGAATGGACAGGGGTTACTGAAGCTTTCTTT. It specifies CASSEWTGVTEAFF.